The T cell receptor beta chain described here comes from a study of cytomegalovirus exposure and HLA in healthy donors. Study as a whole: Earlier work reported 117 million unique TCR beta sequences from about 170 million T cells. Overall study findings and caveats: Later analysis identified a missense DCLRE1C variant that was linked to TCR beta V- and J-gene trimming.

In the PCR, 60 Vbeta and 13 Jbeta primers were used. Profiling relied on immunoSEQ multiplex PCR, and the TCRdb table lists in-frame clones only, not all of them. Of a few hundred thousand clones in the sample, approximately 82% were seen once. Points on this clone: Antigen unknown.

This CDR3 comprises 16 residues. Germline V gene lookup returns CDR1 LNHDA and CDR2 SQIVND (reference sequence). The junction had 11 bases not matched to a gene; V was cut back by 5 bases and J by 4 bases. Sample: PBMCs. The sequence came from a woman aged 40 to 50 in good health and CMV-seronegative. The chain has TRBV19 and TRBJ2-7; TRBD1 matches 10 bases. The CDR3 DNA follows: TGTGCCAGTAGTCCCTCACTGGGACAGGGGCCTTACGAGCAGTACTTC. Protein sequence: CASSPSLGQGPYEQYF.